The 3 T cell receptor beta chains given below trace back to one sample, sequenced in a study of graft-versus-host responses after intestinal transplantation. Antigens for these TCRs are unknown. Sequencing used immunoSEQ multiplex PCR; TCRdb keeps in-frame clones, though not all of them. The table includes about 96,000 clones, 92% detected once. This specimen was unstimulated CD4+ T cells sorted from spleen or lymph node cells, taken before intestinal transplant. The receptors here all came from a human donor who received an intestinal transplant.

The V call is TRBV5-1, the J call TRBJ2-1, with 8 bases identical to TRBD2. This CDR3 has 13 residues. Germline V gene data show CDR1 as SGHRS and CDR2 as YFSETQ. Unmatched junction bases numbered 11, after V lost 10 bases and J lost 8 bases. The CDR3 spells CAAGTHGGDEQFF. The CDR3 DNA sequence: TGCGCCGCCGGGACTCACGGGGGGGATGAGCAGTTCTTC.

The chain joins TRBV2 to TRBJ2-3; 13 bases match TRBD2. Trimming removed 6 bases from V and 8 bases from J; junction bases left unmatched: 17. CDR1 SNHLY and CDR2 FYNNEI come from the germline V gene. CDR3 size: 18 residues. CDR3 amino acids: CASSEMILAGGPRLTQYF. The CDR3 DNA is TGTGCCAGCAGCGAGATGATACTAGCGGGGGGGCCGCGTCTTACGCAGTATTTT.

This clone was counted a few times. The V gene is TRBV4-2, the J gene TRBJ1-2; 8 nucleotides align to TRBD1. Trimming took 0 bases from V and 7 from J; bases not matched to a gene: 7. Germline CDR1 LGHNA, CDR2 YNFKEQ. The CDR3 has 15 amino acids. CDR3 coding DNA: TGTGCCAGCAGCCAAGAGAACACAGGGGGACTTGGCTACACCTTC. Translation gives CASSQENTGGLGYTF.